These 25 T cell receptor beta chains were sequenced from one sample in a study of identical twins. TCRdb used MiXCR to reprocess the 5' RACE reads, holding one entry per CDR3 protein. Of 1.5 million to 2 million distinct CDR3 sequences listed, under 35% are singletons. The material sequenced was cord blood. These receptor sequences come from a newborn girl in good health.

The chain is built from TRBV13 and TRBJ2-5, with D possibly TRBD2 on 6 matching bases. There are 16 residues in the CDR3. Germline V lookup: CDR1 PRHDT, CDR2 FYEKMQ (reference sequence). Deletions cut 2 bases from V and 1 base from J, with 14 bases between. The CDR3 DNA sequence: TGTGCCAGCAGCTTATACTCTACGGGGGTCCAAGAGACCCAGTACTTC. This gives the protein CASSLYSTGVQETQYF.

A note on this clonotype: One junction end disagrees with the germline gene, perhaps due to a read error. CDR3 bases: TGTGCCGTAAGGGGTCCTAATAGCAGTCAGCCCCAGCATTTT. It yields the protein CAVRGPNSSQPQHF. V usage is TRBV10-3 and J usage is TRBJ1-5; TRBD1 might be the D (5 bases). Germline assignment: CDR1 ENHRY and CDR2 SYGVKD. The CDR3 runs to 14 residues.

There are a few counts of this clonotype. The DNA of the CDR3 is TGTGCCAGCAGCCATACGACAGGGGATCAGCCCCAGCATTTT. It yields the protein CASSHTTGDQPQHF. The rearrangement joins TRBV4-2 to TRBJ1-5, with 8 bases lining up with TRBD1. The CDR3 is 14 residues long. CDR1 LGHNA and CDR2 YNFKEQ come from the germline V gene. V trimming: 3 bases; J trimming: 5 bases; junction bases outside the gene matches: 3.

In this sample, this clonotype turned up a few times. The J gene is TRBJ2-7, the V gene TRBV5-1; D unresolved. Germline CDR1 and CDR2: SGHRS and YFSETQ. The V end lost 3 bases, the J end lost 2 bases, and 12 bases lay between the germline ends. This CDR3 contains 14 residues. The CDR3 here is CASSYNPPTYEQYF. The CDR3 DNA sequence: TGCGCCAGCAGCTATAATCCTCCAACCTACGAGCAGTACTTC.

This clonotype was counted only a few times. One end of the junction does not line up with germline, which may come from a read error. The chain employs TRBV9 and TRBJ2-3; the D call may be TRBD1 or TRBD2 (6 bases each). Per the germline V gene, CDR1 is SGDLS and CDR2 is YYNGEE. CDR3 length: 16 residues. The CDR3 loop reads CASSVGTGASTDTQYF. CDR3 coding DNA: TGTGCCAGTAGCGTAGGGACGGGGGCGAGTACAGATACGCAGTATTTT. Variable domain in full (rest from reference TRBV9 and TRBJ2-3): DSGVTQTPKHLITATGQRVTLRCSPRSGDLSVYWYQQSLDQGLQFLIQYYNGEERAKGNILERFSAQQFPDLHSELNLSSLELGDSALYFCASSVGTGASTDTQYFGPGTRLTVL.

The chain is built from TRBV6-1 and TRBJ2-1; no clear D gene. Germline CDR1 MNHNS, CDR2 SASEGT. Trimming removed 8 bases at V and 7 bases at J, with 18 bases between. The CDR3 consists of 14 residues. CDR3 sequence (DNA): TGTGCCAGCGAAGGAGTCCCCCAAATAAATGAGCAGTTCTTC. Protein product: CASEGVPQINEQFF.

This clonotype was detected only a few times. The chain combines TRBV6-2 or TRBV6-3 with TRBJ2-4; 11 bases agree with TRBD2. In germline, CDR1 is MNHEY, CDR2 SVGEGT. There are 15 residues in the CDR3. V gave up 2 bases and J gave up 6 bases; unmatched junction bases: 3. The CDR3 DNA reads TGTGCCAGCAGTTACGCCGGGACTAGCGGAAACATTCAGTACTTC. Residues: CASSYAGTSGNIQYF.

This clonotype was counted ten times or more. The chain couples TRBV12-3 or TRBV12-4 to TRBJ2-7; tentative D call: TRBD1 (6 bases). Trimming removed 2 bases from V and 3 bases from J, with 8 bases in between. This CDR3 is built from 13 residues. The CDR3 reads CASSLLQGYEQYF. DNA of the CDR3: TGTGCCAGCAGTTTATTACAGGGCTACGAGCAGTACTTC.

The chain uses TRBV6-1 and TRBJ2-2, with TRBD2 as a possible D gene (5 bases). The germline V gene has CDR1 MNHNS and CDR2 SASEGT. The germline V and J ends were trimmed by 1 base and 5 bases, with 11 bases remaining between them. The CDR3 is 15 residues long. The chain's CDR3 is CASSEGRRWTGELFF. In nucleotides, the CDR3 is TGTGCCAGCAGTGAAGGGAGGAGGTGGACCGGGGAGCTGTTTTTT.

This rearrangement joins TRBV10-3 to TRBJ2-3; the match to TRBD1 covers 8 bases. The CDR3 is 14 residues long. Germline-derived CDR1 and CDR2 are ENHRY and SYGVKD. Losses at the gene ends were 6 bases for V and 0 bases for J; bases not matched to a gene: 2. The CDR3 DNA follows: TGTGCCATCAGGGGACAGGTCAGCACAGATACGCAGTATTTT. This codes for CAIRGQVSTDTQYF.

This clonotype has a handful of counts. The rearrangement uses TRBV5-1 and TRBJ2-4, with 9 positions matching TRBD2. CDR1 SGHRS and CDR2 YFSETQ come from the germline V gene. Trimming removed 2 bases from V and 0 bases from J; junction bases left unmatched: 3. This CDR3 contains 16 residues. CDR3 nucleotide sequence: TGCGCCAGCAGCTTACTAGCGGGTATAGCCAAAAACATTCAGTACTTC. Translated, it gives CASSLLAGIAKNIQYF.

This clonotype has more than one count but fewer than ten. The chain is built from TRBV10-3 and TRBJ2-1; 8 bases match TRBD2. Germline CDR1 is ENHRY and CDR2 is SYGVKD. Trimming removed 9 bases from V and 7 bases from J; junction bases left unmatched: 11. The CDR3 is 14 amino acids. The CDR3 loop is CAIAGAAWGNEQFF. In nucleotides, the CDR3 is TGTGCCATAGCGGGGGCCGCCTGGGGTAATGAGCAGTTCTTC.

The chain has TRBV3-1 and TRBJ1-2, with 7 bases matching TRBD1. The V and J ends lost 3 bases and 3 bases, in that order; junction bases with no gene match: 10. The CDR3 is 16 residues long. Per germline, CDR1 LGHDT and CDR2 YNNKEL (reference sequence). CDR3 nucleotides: TGTGCCAGCAGCCAGCGGGCACCTACAGGGGACTATGGCTACACCTTC. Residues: CASSQRAPTGDYGYTF.

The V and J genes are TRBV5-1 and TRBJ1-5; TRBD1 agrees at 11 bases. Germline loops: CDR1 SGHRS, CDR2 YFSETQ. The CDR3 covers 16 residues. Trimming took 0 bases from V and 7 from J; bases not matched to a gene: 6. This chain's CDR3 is CASSLDGQGAEQPQHF. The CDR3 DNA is TGCGCCAGCAGCTTGGATGGACAGGGGGCTGAACAGCCCCAGCATTTT.

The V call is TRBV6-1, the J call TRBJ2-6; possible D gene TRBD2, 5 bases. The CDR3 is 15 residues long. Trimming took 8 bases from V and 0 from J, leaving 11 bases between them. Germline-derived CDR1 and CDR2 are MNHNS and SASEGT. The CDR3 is CASERQVSGANVLTF. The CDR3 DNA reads TGTGCCAGCGAGCGGCAGGTCTCTGGGGCCAACGTCCTGACTTTC.

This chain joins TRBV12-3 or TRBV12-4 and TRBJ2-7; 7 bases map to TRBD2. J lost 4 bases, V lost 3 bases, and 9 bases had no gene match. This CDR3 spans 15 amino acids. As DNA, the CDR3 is TGTGCCAGCAGTTTTGTCGGGGGGATTCGGTACGAGCAGTACTTC. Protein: CASSFVGGIRYEQYF.

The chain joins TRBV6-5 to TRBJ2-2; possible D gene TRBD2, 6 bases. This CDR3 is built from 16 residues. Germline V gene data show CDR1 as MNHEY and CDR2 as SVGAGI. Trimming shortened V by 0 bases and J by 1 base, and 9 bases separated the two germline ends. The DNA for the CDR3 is TGTGCCAGCAGTTACTCGGGGCGGGGGAACACCGGGGAGCTGTTTTTT. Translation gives CASSYSGRGNTGELFF.

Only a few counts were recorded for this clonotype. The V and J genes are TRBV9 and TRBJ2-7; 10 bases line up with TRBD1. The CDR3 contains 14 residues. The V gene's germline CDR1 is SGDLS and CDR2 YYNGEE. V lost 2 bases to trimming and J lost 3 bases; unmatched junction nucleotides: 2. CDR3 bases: TGTGCCAGCAGCGTCGGGACAGGGGTCTACGAGCAGTACTTC. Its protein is CASSVGTGVYEQYF.

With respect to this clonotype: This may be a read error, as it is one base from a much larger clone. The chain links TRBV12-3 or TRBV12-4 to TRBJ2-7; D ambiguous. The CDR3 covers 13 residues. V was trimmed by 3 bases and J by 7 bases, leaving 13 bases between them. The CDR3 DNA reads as TGTGCCAGCAGTTTCTACCCTCCCAATGAGCAGTACTTC. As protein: CASSFYPPNEQYF.

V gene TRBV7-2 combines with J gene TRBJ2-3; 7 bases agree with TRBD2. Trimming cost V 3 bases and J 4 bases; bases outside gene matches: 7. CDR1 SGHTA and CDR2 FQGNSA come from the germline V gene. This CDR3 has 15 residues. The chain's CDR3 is CASSFRGEVADTQYF. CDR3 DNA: TGTGCCAGCAGCTTCCGGGGGGAAGTGGCAGATACGCAGTATTTT. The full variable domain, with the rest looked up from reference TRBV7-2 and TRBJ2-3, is GAGVSQSPSNKVTEKGKDVELRCDPISGHTALYWYRQSLGQGLEFLIYFQGNSAPDKSGLPSDRFSAERTGGSVSTLTIQRTQQEDSAVYLCASSFRGEVADTQYFGPGTRLTVL.

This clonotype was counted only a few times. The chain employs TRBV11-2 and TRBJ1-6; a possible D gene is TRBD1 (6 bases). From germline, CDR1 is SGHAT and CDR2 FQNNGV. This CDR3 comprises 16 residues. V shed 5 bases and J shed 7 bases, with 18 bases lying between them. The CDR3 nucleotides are TGTGCCAGCAGCACACGAAGGCCAGGGGAAAATTCACCCCTCCACTTT. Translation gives CASSTRRPGENSPLHF.

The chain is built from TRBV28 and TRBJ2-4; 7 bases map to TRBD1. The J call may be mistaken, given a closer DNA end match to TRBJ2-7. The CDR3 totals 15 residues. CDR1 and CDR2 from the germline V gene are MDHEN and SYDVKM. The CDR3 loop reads CASSSRGTAPYEQYF. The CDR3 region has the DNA TGTGCCAGCAGTTCCCGTGGGACAGCACCCTACGAGCAGTACTTC.

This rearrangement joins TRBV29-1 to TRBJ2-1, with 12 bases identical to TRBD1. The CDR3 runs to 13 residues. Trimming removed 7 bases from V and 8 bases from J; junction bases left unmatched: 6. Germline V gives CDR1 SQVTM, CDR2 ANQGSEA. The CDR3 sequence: CSAPGQGAHEQFF. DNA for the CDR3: TGCAGCGCTCCGGGACAGGGGGCCCATGAGCAGTTCTTC.

CDR3 nucleotide sequence: TGTGCCAGCAGCCTATTCCCCTTGACAGTGGGATACACTGAAGCTTTCTTT. Protein: CASSLFPLTVGYTEAFF. V and J are TRBV14 and TRBJ1-1; D possibly corresponds to TRBD1 (5 bases). CDR3 size: 17 residues. V was pared by 4 bases and J by 3 bases, with 21 bases between. Germline V CDR1 and CDR2: SGHDN, FVKESK.

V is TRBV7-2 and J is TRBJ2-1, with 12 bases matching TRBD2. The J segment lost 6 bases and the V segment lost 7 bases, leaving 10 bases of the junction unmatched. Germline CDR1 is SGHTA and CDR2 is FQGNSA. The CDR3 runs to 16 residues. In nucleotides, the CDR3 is TGTGCCAGCATCTCGCAACTAGCGGGGGGCCCCAATGAGCAGTTCTTC. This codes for CASISQLAGGPNEQFF.